This TCR beta chain was sequenced during a study of cytomegalovirus exposure and HLA in healthy donors. J gave up 5 bases and V 2 bases, and 7 bases lay outside the gene matches. CDR3 size: 16 residues. Germline loops: CDR1 SGHVS, CDR2 FNYEAQ. There are a few counts of this clone. Antigen: not known. Use of 60 Vbeta and 13 Jbeta primers characterized the PCR. Sequenced by immunoSEQ multiplex PCR; TCRdb stores in-frame clones only, minus some. The sample yields 180,000 or so clones, 55% to 65% seen once. Study results and caveats: Reports showed the classifier diagnosing cytomegalovirus status with high specificity and sensitivity.

This chain uses TRBV7-6 with TRBJ1-5; 9 bases are a match to TRBD1. The clonotype comes from a man aged 40-50 years in good health and CMV-seronegative. The sequencing sample was made of PBMCs. The CDR3 here is CASSLTGGQGHQPQHF. The CDR3 DNA reads TGTGCCAGCAGCTTAACCGGGGGACAGGGCCATCAGCCCCAGCATTTT.